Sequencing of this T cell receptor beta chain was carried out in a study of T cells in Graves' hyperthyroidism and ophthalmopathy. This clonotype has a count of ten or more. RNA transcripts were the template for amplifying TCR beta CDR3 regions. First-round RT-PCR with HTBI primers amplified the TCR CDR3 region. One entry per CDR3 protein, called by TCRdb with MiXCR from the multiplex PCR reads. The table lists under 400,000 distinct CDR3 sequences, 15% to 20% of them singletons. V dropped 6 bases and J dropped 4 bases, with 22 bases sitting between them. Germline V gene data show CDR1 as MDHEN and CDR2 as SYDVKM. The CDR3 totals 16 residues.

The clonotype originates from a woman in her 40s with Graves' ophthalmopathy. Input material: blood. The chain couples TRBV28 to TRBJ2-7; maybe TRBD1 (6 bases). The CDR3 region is CASSTRGSSFSYEQYF. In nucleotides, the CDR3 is TGTGCCAGCAGCACAAGGGGGTCGTCGTTTTCATACGAGCAGTACTTC. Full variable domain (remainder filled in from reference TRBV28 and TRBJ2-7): DVKVTQSSRYLVKRTGEKVFLECVQDMDHENMFWYRQDPGLGLRLIYFSYDVKMKEKGDIPEGYSVSREKKERFSLILESASTNQTSMYLCASSTRGSSFSYEQYFGPGTRLTVT.